A selection of T cell receptor beta chains follows, all from one sample in a study of beta chain features in type 1 diabetes. TCRdb's copy holds only in-frame clones and misses some; the assay was immunoSEQ multiplex PCR. The table has some 350,000 clones, around a tenth seen once. The sample consisted of central memory CD4+ T cells from blood. These receptors originate from a man aged 30 to 45 with type 1 diabetes. Each CDR3 is given with its conserved first and last residue. D genes are given only for firm matches. Size values are once, few and many counts, or a class for expanded clones, and some rows have none.

d_gene: NA; abundance: many; j_gene: TRBJ1-5; v_gene: TRBV7-8; CDR3nt: TGTGCCAGCAGCTTAAAGTCCGCGGGATGGGGCAATCAGCCCCAGCATTTT; CDR3aa: CASSLKSAGWGNQPQHF
d_gene: NA; abundance: NA; j_gene: TRBJ2-7; v_gene: TRBV29-1; CDR3nt: TGCAGCGTCGCAAGGGCGGGCCACGAGCAGTACTTC; CDR3aa: CSVARAGHEQYF
d_gene: NA; abundance: few; j_gene: TRBJ1-2; v_gene: TRBV7-9; CDR3nt: TGCGCCAGCAGCCCAGGAACCTACAGGGTGGGTGGCTACACCTTC; CDR3aa: CASSPGTYRVGGYTF
d_gene: NA; abundance: few; j_gene: TRBJ2-3; v_gene: TRBV9; CDR3nt: TGTGCCAGCAGCGTAGGAGGGTCTGGAGGGTGGTCAGATACGCAGTATTTT; CDR3aa: CASSVGGSGGWSDTQYF
d_gene: NA; abundance: NA; j_gene: TRBJ1-1; v_gene: TRBV5-1; CDR3nt: TGCGCCAGCAGCTTGGGACAGGAAACTGAAGCTTTCTTT; CDR3aa: CASSLGQETEAFF
d_gene: NA; abundance: few; j_gene: TRBJ1-1; v_gene: TRBV19; CDR3nt: TGTGCCAGTATCCCCCAGGGAGGTTATGGTGAAGCTTTCTTT; CDR3aa: CASIPQGGYGEAFF
d_gene: NA; abundance: NA; j_gene: TRBJ1-2; v_gene: TRBV6-5; CDR3nt: TGTGCCAGCAGTTACGACGGAGGGCACTATGGCTACACCTTC; CDR3aa: CASSYDGGHYGYTF
d_gene: TRBD1; abundance: NA; j_gene: TRBJ1-5; v_gene: TRBV19; CDR3nt: TGTGCCATCGCAACAGGGGGCCACCAGCCCCAGCATTTT; CDR3aa: CAIATGGHQPQHF
d_gene: NA; abundance: NA; j_gene: TRBJ2-5; v_gene: TRBV5-1; CDR3nt: TGCGCCAGCAGCAACGCGGGAATGGAGACCCAGTACTTC; CDR3aa: CASSNAGMETQYF
d_gene: TRBD1; abundance: few; j_gene: TRBJ1-2; v_gene: TRBV7-3; CDR3nt: TGTGCCAGCAGCCCCGATGACAGGGAAGCTGGCTACACCTTC; CDR3aa: CASSPDDREAGYTF
d_gene: TRBD1; abundance: few; j_gene: TRBJ2-5; v_gene: TRBV9; CDR3nt: TGTGCCAGCAGCTCCGGGACAGGGGGCCGAGGGGCCCAGTACTTC; CDR3aa: CASSSGTGGRGAQYF
d_gene: NA; abundance: many; j_gene: TRBJ2-7; v_gene: TRBV14; CDR3nt: TGTGCCAGCAGCCAAGTCTCGAGCGGCTCCTACGAGCAGTACTTC; CDR3aa: CASSQVSSGSYEQYF
d_gene: NA; abundance: few; j_gene: TRBJ1-1; v_gene: TRBV5-5; CDR3nt: TGTGCCAGCAGCTTGGCCTCGGCGACTAGGGGGACTGAAGCTTTCTTT; CDR3aa: CASSLASATRGTEAFF
d_gene: NA; abundance: NA; j_gene: TRBJ1-3; v_gene: TRBV19; CDR3nt: TGTGCCAGTAGCGATGGGGGCTCCCGCTCTGGAAACACCATATATTTT; CDR3aa: CASSDGGSRSGNTIYF
d_gene: NA; abundance: few; j_gene: TRBJ1-5; v_gene: TRBV27; CDR3nt: TGTGCCAGCAGAGATGGGGTCAATCAGCCCCAGCATTTT; CDR3aa: CASRDGVNQPQHF
d_gene: TRBD1; abundance: NA; j_gene: TRBJ2-2; v_gene: TRBV6-5; CDR3nt: TGTGCCAGCAGTGGACAGGGGAACACCGGGGAGCTGTTTTTT; CDR3aa: CASSGQGNTGELFF
d_gene: NA; abundance: NA; j_gene: TRBJ1-2; v_gene: TRBV7-2; CDR3nt: TGTGCCAGCAGCTTAGACCTGGGTACCTATGGCTACACCTTC; CDR3aa: CASSLDLGTYGYTF
d_gene: TRBD1; abundance: few; j_gene: TRBJ2-3; v_gene: TRBV11-1; CDR3nt: TGTGCCAGCAGCTTGGGGACAGGGGTCACAGATACGCAGTATTTT; CDR3aa: CASSLGTGVTDTQYF
d_gene: TRBD1; abundance: many; j_gene: TRBJ1-2; v_gene: TRBV5-4; CDR3nt: TGTGCCAGCAGCATAGACAGGGATGGCTACACCTTC; CDR3aa: CASSIDRDGYTF
d_gene: NA; abundance: few; j_gene: TRBJ2-3; v_gene: TRBV18; CDR3nt: TGTGCCAGCTCACCACAGGGAGCAGGGGCAGATACGCAGTATTTT; CDR3aa: CASSPQGAGADTQYF
d_gene: TRBD1; abundance: NA; j_gene: TRBJ2-7; v_gene: TRBV6-5; CDR3nt: TGTGCCAGCAGTTACTCGGGACAGGGGGACCCCTACGAGCAGTACTTC; CDR3aa: CASSYSGQGDPYEQYF
d_gene: NA; abundance: NA; j_gene: TRBJ2-7; v_gene: TRBV27; CDR3nt: TGTGCCAGCAGTAAATGGGGGGGCCATAGCTCCTACGAGCAGTACTTC; CDR3aa: CASSKWGGHSSYEQYF
d_gene: NA; abundance: few; j_gene: TRBJ2-7; v_gene: TRBV6-5; CDR3nt: TGTGCCAGCAGTAACGGGGCACCTACGGGCTACGAGCAGTACTTC; CDR3aa: CASSNGAPTGYEQYF
d_gene: NA; abundance: NA; j_gene: TRBJ2-3; v_gene: TRBV7-9; CDR3nt: TGTGCCACCTTGAGGCAGTACGGGAGCACAGATACGCAGTATTTT; CDR3aa: CATLRQYGSTDTQYF
d_gene: NA; abundance: NA; j_gene: TRBJ2-2; v_gene: TRBV7-2; CDR3nt: TGTGCCAGCAGCTTCAACGCCGGGGAGCTGTTTTTT; CDR3aa: CASSFNAGELFF
d_gene: NA; abundance: few; j_gene: TRBJ2-5; v_gene: TRBV27; CDR3nt: TGTGCCAGCAGCCGGGGACCCAGGGAGACCCAGTACTTC; CDR3aa: CASSRGPRETQYF
d_gene: NA; abundance: NA; j_gene: TRBJ2-5; v_gene: TRBV4-1; CDR3nt: TGCGCCAGCAGCCAATCCCCCCTTGAGACCCAGTACTTC; CDR3aa: CASSQSPLETQYF
d_gene: TRBD2; abundance: NA; j_gene: TRBJ2-7; v_gene: TRBV27; CDR3nt: TGTGCCAGCAGTTTCGGACTAGATCGTTACGAGCAGTACTTC; CDR3aa: CASSFGLDRYEQYF
d_gene: NA; abundance: few; j_gene: TRBJ1-4; v_gene: TRBV5-5; CDR3nt: TGTGCCAGCAGCTGGGGGCGTGAAGCAACTAATGAAAAACTGTTTTTT; CDR3aa: CASSWGREATNEKLFF
d_gene: NA; abundance: many; j_gene: TRBJ2-3; v_gene: TRBV9; CDR3nt: TGTGCCAGCAGCGTCGGAACTTGGAGCACAGATACGCAGTATTTT; CDR3aa: CASSVGTWSTDTQYF
d_gene: NA; abundance: NA; j_gene: TRBJ2-7; v_gene: TRBV10-3; CDR3nt: TGTGCCATCAGTGAGTCAAAGACTACCTACGAGCAGTACTTC; CDR3aa: CAISESKTTYEQYF
d_gene: NA; abundance: few; j_gene: TRBJ1-1; v_gene: TRBV5-1; CDR3nt: TGCGCCAGCAGGGGTGGGCCAAACACTGAAGCTTTCTTT; CDR3aa: CASRGGPNTEAFF
d_gene: NA; abundance: few; j_gene: TRBJ2-7; v_gene: TRBV27; CDR3nt: TGTGCCAGCAGCTCCCCCGGGGACGGTCGCTCCTACGAGCAGTACTTC; CDR3aa: CASSSPGDGRSYEQYF
d_gene: TRBD2; abundance: NA; j_gene: TRBJ2-1; v_gene: TRBV28; CDR3nt: TGTGCCAGCAGTCAATCCGGGACTAGCGGGAGATTGTATGAGCAGTTCTTC; CDR3aa: CASSQSGTSGRLYEQFF
d_gene: TRBD1; abundance: NA; j_gene: TRBJ1-3; v_gene: TRBV10-3; CDR3nt: TGTGCCTCCGGACAGGGGACATTCGGAAACACCATATATTTT; CDR3aa: CASGQGTFGNTIYF
d_gene: NA; abundance: few; j_gene: TRBJ1-2; v_gene: TRBV10-3; CDR3nt: TGTGCCAGCGGGGAACAAAACTATGGCTACACCTTC; CDR3aa: CASGEQNYGYTF
d_gene: TRBD2; abundance: few; j_gene: TRBJ2-5; v_gene: TRBV7-9; CDR3nt: TGTGCCAGCAGCCAAGGGCGGGAGGAGACCCAGTACTTC; CDR3aa: CASSQGREETQYF
d_gene: NA; abundance: many; j_gene: TRBJ2-5; v_gene: TRBV6-6; CDR3nt: TGTGCCAGCAACGTCAGGGGAGGGGGAGAGACCCAGTACTTC; CDR3aa: CASNVRGGGETQYF
d_gene: NA; abundance: few; j_gene: TRBJ2-5; v_gene: TRBV4-1; CDR3nt: TGCGCCAGCAGCCGACTCCCCCAGGGTCCCGGAGAGACCCAGTACTTC; CDR3aa: CASSRLPQGPGETQYF
d_gene: NA; abundance: few; j_gene: TRBJ2-7; v_gene: TRBV28; CDR3nt: TGTGCCAGCAGACAATGGAATTACGAGCAGTACTTC; CDR3aa: CASRQWNYEQYF
d_gene: TRBD2; abundance: NA; j_gene: TRBJ2-5; v_gene: TRBV11-3; CDR3nt: TGTGCCAGCAGCGACCAGCGGGGGAGGGAGACCCAGTACTTC; CDR3aa: CASSDQRGRETQYF
d_gene: NA; abundance: few; j_gene: TRBJ2-1; v_gene: TRBV7-3; CDR3nt: TGTGCCAGCAGCCCTGGACTCGTAAGCTACAATGAGCAGTTCTTC; CDR3aa: CASSPGLVSYNEQFF
d_gene: TRBD1; abundance: few; j_gene: TRBJ2-7; v_gene: TRBV19; CDR3nt: TGTGCCAGTAGTCCGGACTTGGGACAGGGGAGAGTCTACGAGCAGTACTTC; CDR3aa: CASSPDLGQGRVYEQYF
d_gene: NA; abundance: few; j_gene: TRBJ2-6; v_gene: TRBV7-6; CDR3nt: TGTGCCAGCAGCCCCGGCACAGGGTATACTGGGGCCAACGTCCTGACTTTC; CDR3aa: CASSPGTGYTGANVLTF
d_gene: NA; abundance: NA; j_gene: TRBJ2-7; v_gene: TRBV5-6; CDR3nt: TGTGCCAGCAGTTTGGGGGCTAGCGGACCCTACGAGCAGTACTTC; CDR3aa: CASSLGASGPYEQYF
d_gene: TRBD1; abundance: NA; j_gene: TRBJ2-5; v_gene: TRBV7-8; CDR3nt: TGTGCCAGCAGCCTGGGACAGGGGGGTCTTGCCTCCGTCCAAGAGACCCAGTACTTC; CDR3aa: CASSLGQGGLASVQETQYF